The source of this T cell receptor (beta chain) is a study of CXCR3-negative and CXCR3-positive naive CD8 T cells (dated 2019 in TCRdb). Background on the whole study: In total, 120 million to 150 million TRB reads were obtained, which works out to roughly 1.5 +/- 0.3 million reads per library. Diversity and physicochemical repertoire analyses covered 10 to 11 donors pooled from two independent experiments. For the TRBV-TRBJ cluster analysis, the naive subsets came from 5 or 6 donors, while the memory cells came from 3 donors.

Worth noting for this clonotype: This receptor's antigen is unknown.

For each CD8+ T cell subset, flow sorting was done in triplicate, and 300,000 to 350,000 cells per subset went directly into RLT lysis buffer. To exclude memory contaminants, naive CD8+ T cells were stringently defined as CD45RO-CCR7+CD27+CD95-. Peripheral blood mononuclear cells were isolated from buffy coats by standard density gradient centrifugation. Naive CXCR3-negative and CXCR3-positive CD8+ T cells were flow-sorted on a FACSAria III. Total RNA was extracted from sorted cells with an RNeasy Mini Kit. For sequencing, a NextSeq 550 was employed. The Human TCR Profiling Kit (MiLaboratory) was used to make UMI-labeled 5' RACE TRB cDNA libraries. cDNA synthesis used the entire amount of extracted RNA, and PCR amplification then used the entire amount of cDNA produced. Libraries were prepared in parallel using an identical number of PCR cycles. The original methods were these. With a minimum of two reads required per UMI, MIGEC and MiXCR pulled out about 57,000 +/- 9,900 unique UMI-labeled TRB cDNA molecules from each library. On average, approximately 40,000 +/- 10,000 functional in-frame TRB CDR3 nucleotide clonotypes lacking stop codons were found per library. After downsampling to 5000 UMI-labeled TRB molecules per sample, diversity metrics, including normalized Shannon-Wiener and Chao1, were computed in VDJtools. VDJtools computed clonotype-size-weighted physicochemical properties of the central five CDR3 residues: interaction energy, strength, volume and Kidera factor 4. After TCRdb reprocessed the reads, each CDR3 protein sequence was kept as one row, without DNA. The authors' filters were not applied to this entry. The sample table gives over 70,000 distinct CDR3 sequences. The ten biggest clones cover around 1.8% of the sample.

On the study overall, not on this receptor specifically: Repertoire diversity was comparably high in both naive subsets but much lower in memory CD8+ T cells. Within the same donor, TRBV-TRBJ usage looked similar between naive CXCR3-negative and CXCR3-positive cells, but memory cells had distinct patterns. Compared with CXCR3-negative naive cells, CXCR3-positive naive cells had TRB CDR3s with higher hydrophobicity (lower Kidera factor 4), lower energy, and higher strength and volume indices. Because surface CD5, which is linked to self-reactivity in mice, was comparable between the naive subsets, TCR interaction strength was also inferred from TRB CDR3 physicochemical properties. Freshly isolated PBMCs were used for most assays because CXCR3 expression partially decreased after cryopreservation.

CDR1 and CDR2 are drawn from the germline V gene (reference sequence): LGHDT, YNNKEL. Reading from cysteine to phenylalanine, the CDR3 counts 16 amino acids. No DNA is given. This chain joins TRBV3-1 to TRBJ2-1; there is no DNA to check the TCRdb D call of TRBD1. The sample consisted of naive CXCR3- CD8+ T cells from blood. Read against the paper, the sample's cell subset or site label means: CD45RO-CCR7+CD27+CD95- naive CD8+ T cells lacking CXCR3 (TNR3-). This sequence was found in a human donor in good health. Some clones in this sample may be carry-over from other donors' samples. The CDR3: CASSQDYGGRNNEQFF.